These 29 T cell receptor beta chains were sequenced from one sample in a study of identical twins. Each CDR3 protein gets one entry after TCRdb re-called the 5' RACE reads with MiXCR. The repertoire holds 1.5 million to 2 million distinct CDR3 sequences, with around a third as singletons. The sample comprised cord blood. Source of these receptors: a newborn girl in good health.

This clonotype was observed at least ten times. The V and J genes are TRBV4-2 and TRBJ2-3; D is ambiguous. Looked up from germline, CDR1 is LGHNA and CDR2 is YNFKEQ. V was trimmed by 4 bases and J by 6 bases, leaving 14 bases between them. The CDR3 spans 14 residues. CDR3 sequence: CASSRTNPLDTQYF. CDR3 DNA sequence: TGTGCCAGCAGCCGGACCAATCCCCTGGATACGCAGTATTTT.

Regarding this clonotype: The junction departs from the called germline gene at one end, perhaps through a read error. The chain has TRBV7-7 and TRBJ2-4; D is perhaps TRBD2 (6 bases). The assigned J gene may be wrong: the sequence end matches TRBJ2-7 better. Germline CDR1 is SSHAT and CDR2 is FNYEAQ (reference sequence). The CDR3 covers 13 residues. For the CDR3, the DNA is TGTGCTAGCAGCATCAGACTAGCCTACGAGCAGTACTTC. Protein: CASSIRLAYEQYF.

A few counts support this clonotype. The J gene is TRBJ2-7, the V gene TRBV20-1; a weak D match, TRBD2 (6 bases). CDR1 and CDR2 from the germline V gene are DFQATT and SNEGSKA (reference sequence). This CDR3 comprises 14 residues. Trimming removed 5 bases from V and 3 bases from J, with 17 bases in between. This CDR3 is CSAPSGLGYYEQYF. The CDR3 DNA is TGCAGTGCTCCCAGCGGGCTGGGGTACTACGAGCAGTACTTC.

This clonotype occurred many times. The chain has TRBV4-2 and TRBJ2-7; TRBD2 matches at 13 bases. After removal of 0 bases from V and 2 bases from J, the junction contained 1 base not matched to a gene. CDR3 length: 16 residues. In germline, CDR1 is LGHNA, CDR2 YNFKEQ. CDR3 amino acids: CASSQEGTSGAYEQYF. In nucleotides, the CDR3 is TGTGCCAGCAGCCAAGAAGGGACTAGCGGGGCCTACGAGCAGTACTTC.

This clonotype came up a few times. In DNA form, the CDR3 reads TGTGCCAGCAGTTACCCGGCAGGGTTGAACACTGAAGCTTTCTTT. Protein sequence: CASSYPAGLNTEAFF. This rearrangement joins TRBV6-2 or TRBV6-3 to TRBJ1-1, with D tentatively TRBD1 (5 bases). CDR1 and CDR2 (germline): MNHEY, SVGEGT. Between the trimmed V and J ends, which lost 2 bases and 0 bases, there was a span of 10 bases. The CDR3 consists of 15 residues.

For this clonotype: Compared with germline, one end of the junction differs, possibly owing to a read error. This chain uses TRBV9 with TRBJ2-3; no clear D gene. The CDR3 contains 15 residues. Germline values: CDR1 SGDLS, CDR2 YYNGEE. The CDR3 bases are TGTGCCAGCACCGTATCGGGTGTCCTCACAGATACGCAGTATTTT. Translated: CASTVSGVLTDTQYF. Complete variable domain (other parts from reference TRBV9 and TRBJ2-3): DSGVTQTPKHLITATGQRVTLRCSPRSGDLSVYWYQQSLDQGLQFLIQYYNGEERAKGNILERFSAQQFPDLHSELNLSSLELGDSALYFCASTVSGVLTDTQYFGPGTRLTVL.

In this sample, this clonotype turned up a few times. The chain joins TRBV5-5 to TRBJ1-6; D is unclear. From germline, CDR1 is SGHKS and CDR2 YYEKEE (reference sequence). Deletions cut 3 bases from V and 7 bases from J, with 14 bases between. The CDR3 runs to 15 residues. The CDR3 protein is CASSSISPGNSPLHF. The CDR3 DNA is TGTGCCAGCAGCTCCATCTCTCCAGGAAATTCACCCCTCCACTTT.

Note on this clonotype: At one end, the junction sequence differs from germline, possibly due to a read error. This chain connects TRBV7-7 to TRBJ2-2; no clear D gene. The CDR3 is 15 residues long. Germline-derived CDR1 and CDR2 are SSHAT and FNYEAQ (reference sequence). CDR3 bases: TGTGCTAGCAGCTTAGATGAGACAAGTACCGGGGAGCTGTTTTTT. It yields the protein CASSLDETSTGELFF.

This clonotype was seen a handful of times. The chain recombines TRBV20-1 with TRBJ2-3, with 14 bases lining up with TRBD2. CDR1 and CDR2 (germline): DFQATT, SNEGSKA (reference sequence). Trimming removed 1 base from V and 5 bases from J; junction bases left unmatched: 8. CDR3 length: 17 amino acids. The CDR3 loop reads CSARALRLAGGIDTQYF. The CDR3 nucleotides read TGCAGTGCTAGAGCCCTAAGACTAGCGGGAGGGATAGATACGCAGTATTTT.

This clonotype was observed at least ten times. This chain links TRBV10-3 with TRBJ2-1; weak D call: TRBD2 (6 bases). With 2 bases removed from V and 7 bases from J, the gap between germline ends came to 18 bases. From germline, CDR1 is ENHRY and CDR2 SYGVKD. The CDR3 spans 16 residues. CDR3 in DNA: TGTGCCATCAGTGAGGGGGCGGAGGGCAATTTGAATGAGCAGTTCTTC. Amino acids: CAISEGAEGNLNEQFF.

The V and J genes are TRBV5-6 and TRBJ1-2, with unresolved D. Trimming shortened V by 1 base and J by 8 bases, and 9 bases separated the two germline ends. Germline V gene sequence: CDR1 SGHDT, CDR2 YYEEEE. This CDR3 spans 12 amino acids. The CDR3 protein is CASSLSSHGYTF. As DNA, the CDR3 is TGTGCCAGCAGCTTGTCCAGCCACGGCTACACCTTC.

CDR3 DNA: TGTGCCAGCTCACCATTAATTCTGCCTAGCGGGGGTATCCACAATGAGCAGTACTTC. Its translation: CASSPLILPSGGIHNEQYF. The chain joins TRBV18 to TRBJ2-5; 10 positions match TRBD2. The CDR3 has 19 amino acids. The V segment lost 2 bases and the J segment 11 bases; nucleotides outside the gene matches: 23. Germline lookup yields CDR1 KGHSH and CDR2 LQKENI. The variable domain in full, with the rest retrieved from reference TRBV18 and TRBJ2-5, is NAGVMQNPRHLVRRRGQEARLRCSPMKGHSHVYWYRQLPEEGLKFMVYLQKENIIDESGMPKERFSAEFPKEGPSILRIQQVVRGDSAAYFCASSPLILPSGGIHNEQYFGPGTRLLVL.

This chain joins TRBV12-3 or TRBV12-4 and TRBJ1-2, with D possibly being TRBD1 (6 bases). The CDR3 has 14 residues. The ends were cut back, 5 bases at V and 4 bases at J, with 14 bases in the middle. The CDR3 region is CASSRGGMAYGYTF. DNA for the CDR3: TGTGCCAGCAGTAGGGGGGGGATGGCCTATGGCTACACCTTC.

The CDR3 spells CATSNPYREETQYF. The CDR3 DNA reads TGTGCCACCAGCAACCCCTACCGGGAGGAGACCCAGTACTTC. This chain joins TRBV15 and TRBJ2-5; weak D call: TRBD2 (6 bases). V was cut by 4 bases and J by 5 bases, with 14 bases left in between. Germline V gene lookup returns CDR1 LNHNV and CDR2 YYDKDF (reference sequence). The length of the CDR3 is 14 residues.

This rearrangement joins TRBV6-2 or TRBV6-3 to TRBJ2-3, with 10 bases identical to TRBD2. This CDR3 region has 16 residues. Germline V gene sequence: CDR1 MNHEY, CDR2 SVGEGT. V lost 2 bases to trimming and J lost 6 bases; unmatched junction nucleotides: 8. In DNA, the CDR3 is TGTGCCAGCAGTTACCCCAGCGGGGGGGCCGTGGATACGCAGTATTTT. Encoded protein: CASSYPSGGAVDTQYF.

The table lists this clonotype with a few counts. The genes are TRBV28 and TRBJ1-2; 9 bases agree with TRBD1. CDR1 MDHEN and CDR2 SYDVKM come from the germline V gene. The CDR3 length is 15 residues. V lost 3 bases, J lost 7 bases, and 9 bases stayed unmatched. Here the CDR3 reads CASSFGTGIKSGYTF. The DNA of the CDR3 is TGTGCCAGCAGTTTTGGGACAGGGATCAAAAGTGGCTACACCTTC.

CDR3 sequence: CSVEVLALYVVGEQFF. In DNA, the CDR3 is TGCAGCGTTGAAGTCCTAGCTCTTTATGTTGTAGGTGAGCAGTTCTTC. The J gene is TRBJ2-1, the V gene TRBV29-1; D is possibly TRBD2 (5 bases). The germline V and J ends were trimmed by 1 base and 9 bases, with 22 bases remaining between them. CDR1 and CDR2 (germline): SQVTM, ANQGSEA. This CDR3 is 16 amino acids long.

This chain connects TRBV19 to TRBJ2-1; D might be TRBD1 or TRBD2, each matching 6 bases. The germline CDR1 and CDR2 sequences are LNHDA and SQIVND (reference sequence). V lost 3 bases to trimming and J lost 8 bases, with 17 bases between them. The CDR3 length is 15 residues. In DNA, the CDR3 is TGTGCCAGTAGTATTTTGGGTCAGGGGAGGTATGAGCAGTTCTTC. Protein product: CASSILGQGRYEQFF.

The J gene is TRBJ2-7, the V gene TRBV14, with 8 bases identical to TRBD2. Losses at the gene ends were 1 base for V and 2 bases for J; bases not matched to a gene: 10. CDR1 and CDR2 (germline): SGHDN, FVKESK. The CDR3 is made up of 17 amino acids. This CDR3 reads CASSQGIVLAGPYEQYF. CDR3 sequence (DNA): TGTGCCAGCAGCCAAGGGATCGTTTTAGCGGGACCCTACGAGCAGTACTTC.

On this clonotype itself: Since a much larger clone is just one base distant, this may be a read error. The V gene is TRBV29-1, the J gene TRBJ2-1; 8 bases map to TRBD2. The V gene's germline CDR1 is SQVTM and CDR2 ANQGSEA. The CDR3 covers 16 residues. J lost 5 bases, V lost 3 bases, and 12 bases had no gene match. CDR3 in amino acids: CSVDHNERGLDNEQFF. The CDR3 DNA reads as TGCAGCGTTGACCATAACGAGCGGGGGCTAGACAATGAGCAGTTCTTC.

Written as DNA, the CDR3 is TGCAGCGTTGCCCAATCTGGGACAGGGGTTTTCCTGACTTTC. Translating gives CSVAQSGTGVFLTF. The chain carries TRBV29-1 and TRBJ2-6; 10 bases map to TRBD1. Germline CDR1 SQVTM, CDR2 ANQGSEA. The CDR3 covers 14 residues. V trimming: 4 bases; J trimming: 14 bases; junction bases outside the gene matches: 11.

This chain uses TRBV21-1 with TRBJ2-3. TRBV21-1 is a pseudogene. The CDR3 is 14 residues long. The CDR3 sequence is CASSKAYITDTQYF. Written as DNA, the CDR3 is TGTGCCAGCAGCAAAGCTTACATCACAGATACGCAGTATTTT.

Remarks on this clonotype: This sequence may be a read error, since a much larger clone differs from it by one base. V and J are TRBV4-1 and TRBJ2-1; tentative D call: TRBD2 (6 bases). The germline V gene encodes CDR1 MGHRA and CDR2 YSYEKL. V lost 0 bases, J lost 6 bases, and 18 bases lay in between. The CDR3 contains 17 residues. The CDR3 DNA sequence: TGCGCCAGCAGCCAAGAAAGCGGGTTTGGTTACTGCAATGAGCAGTTCTTC. This sequence encodes CASSQESGFGYCNEQFF.

This clonotype was found a few times. The J gene is TRBJ2-1, the V gene TRBV20-1; the match to TRBD2 covers 7 bases. The CDR3 totals 14 residues. V lost 5 bases and J lost 2; bases outside the gene matches: 6. Germline V gene sequence: CDR1 DFQATT, CDR2 SNEGSKA (reference sequence). The CDR3 region has the DNA TGCAGTGCTCTCCCAGCGGGACCCTACAATGAGCAGTTCTTC. It is translated as CSALPAGPYNEQFF.

This clonotype appeared a single time. The chain couples TRBV4-1 to TRBJ1-3, with D uncertain. Germline V CDR1 and CDR2: MGHRA, YSYEKL. The CDR3 runs 15 residues. V was clipped by 4 bases and J by 0 bases, with 10 bases between them. CDR3 bases: TGCGCCAGCAGCCGGGCACACCGCTCTGGAAACACCATATATTTT. Translating it yields CASSRAHRSGNTIYF.

In DNA form, the CDR3 reads TGTGCCAGCTCGCAGGACTTCAATCAGCCCCAGCATTTT. As protein: CASSQDFNQPQHF. The V and J genes are TRBV18 and TRBJ1-5; no clear D gene. With 6 bases removed from V and 3 bases from J, the gap between germline ends came to 9 bases. The CDR3 has 13 amino acids. Germline V gene data show CDR1 as KGHSH and CDR2 as LQKENI.

The CDR3 coding sequence is TGCGCCAGCAGCTTGGGGGGACTAGCGATAGCCAAAAACATTCAGTACTTC. This codes for CASSLGGLAIAKNIQYF. The chain recombines TRBV5-1 with TRBJ2-4; the match to TRBD2 covers 10 bases. The junction had 3 bases not matched to a gene; V was cut back by 0 bases and J by 0 bases. This CDR3 contains 17 residues. Germline CDR1 and CDR2: SGHRS and YFSETQ.

This chain connects TRBV9 to TRBJ2-1; TRBD2 matches at 13 bases. The J segment lost 9 bases and the V segment lost 4 bases, leaving 7 bases of the junction unmatched. Per the germline V gene, CDR1 is SGDLS and CDR2 is YYNGEE. The CDR3 sequence is 15 residues long. CDR3 nucleotide sequence: TGTGCCAGCAGCTCCGGGACTAGCGGGATCGGTGAGCAGTTCTTC. Translating gives CASSSGTSGIGEQFF.

This clonotype was detected only a few times. The chain carries TRBV15 and TRBJ1-1, with D hard to call. There are 13 residues in the CDR3. V gave up 8 bases and J gave up 1 base, with 11 bases separating them. In germline, CDR1 is LNHNV, CDR2 YYDKDF (reference sequence). The chain's CDR3 is CATRPQTNTEAFF. The CDR3 nucleotides read TGTGCCACCCGACCCCAGACGAACACTGAAGCTTTCTTT.